Listed here are 26 T cell receptor beta chains from one sample, sequenced in a study of CD8 T cells in Susac syndrome. RNA totalling roughly 0.5 to 1 ug underwent reverse transcription with random hexamers. TCRdb reanalysed the immunoSEQ multiplex PCR reads using MiXCR and keeps one entry per CDR3 protein. The sample consists of a few hundred thousand distinct CDR3 sequences, about 96% of them appearing once. Sequenced material: CD4+ T cells from PBMCs. The origin of the receptors is a human donor with multiple sclerosis.

The genes are TRBV3-1 and TRBJ2-3, with unresolved D. Germline CDR1 is LGHDT and CDR2 is YNNKEL (reference sequence). The CDR3 sequence is 13 residues long. Between the trimmed V and J ends, which lost 0 bases and 8 bases, there was a span of 9 bases. The CDR3 region has the DNA TGTGCCAGCAGCCAAGATCTAGTGAGTACGCAGTATTTT. Its protein product is CASSQDLVSTQYF.

The gene calls are TRBV19 and TRBJ2-7; D tentatively reads TRBD1 or TRBD2 (5 bases each). This CDR3 has 12 residues. V was trimmed by 6 bases and J by 5 bases, leaving 11 bases between them. Germline CDR1 LNHDA, CDR2 SQIVND (reference sequence). CDR3 residues: CASSAGSHEQYF. CDR3 sequence (DNA): TGTGCCAGTAGCGCAGGGAGCCACGAGCAGTACTTC.

The chain combines TRBV7-2 with TRBJ2-1, with 10 bases matching TRBD2. The CDR3 has 17 amino acids. Germline-derived CDR1 and CDR2 are SGHTA and FQGNSA. The junction had 14 bases not matched to a gene; V was cut back by 8 bases and J by 4 bases. The CDR3 DNA reads as TGTGCCAGCGGCTCGCAGCCGGGACTAGCGCCTTACAATGAGCAGTTCTTC. Amino acid sequence: CASGSQPGLAPYNEQFF.

V gene TRBV4-1 combines with J gene TRBJ2-1; D is tentatively TRBD1 or TRBD2 (5 bases each). The CDR3 extends over 14 amino acids. Per germline, CDR1 MGHRA and CDR2 YSYEKL. Trimming removed 4 bases at V and 12 bases at J, with 19 bases between. The CDR3 nucleotides read TGCGCCAGCAGCCCGGGACCCCTATTACCAGGGCAGTTCTTC. As protein: CASSPGPLLPGQFF.

V is TRBV5-4 and J is TRBJ2-7; a possible D gene is TRBD2 (5 bases). The CDR3 runs to 12 residues. Germline loops: CDR1 SGHNT, CDR2 YYREEE (reference sequence). V lost 3 bases to trimming and J lost 5 bases, with 9 bases between them. The CDR3 loop is CASSWLRDEQYF. The CDR3, as DNA: TGTGCCAGCAGCTGGTTGAGGGACGAGCAGTACTTC.

This chain connects TRBV23-1 to TRBJ1-2; no clear D gene. TRBV23-1 is flagged as an ORF with uncertain function. The V gene lost 7 bases and the J gene lost 8 bases, with 11 bases spanning the gap. The CDR3 extends over 11 amino acids. CDR3 DNA: TGCGCCAGCATCCTCCCGGCGGGCTACACCTTC. Translation gives CASILPAGYTF.

The V gene is TRBV20-1, the J gene TRBJ2-3, with a weak D call TRBD1 (5 bases). Germline assignment: CDR1 DFQATT and CDR2 SNEGSKA (reference sequence). The CDR3 totals 14 residues. The ends were cut back, 4 bases at V and 1 base at J, with 12 bases in the middle. The DNA for the CDR3 is TGCAGTGCTATGCAGGGTCGGGGCACAGATACGCAGTATTTT. It is translated as CSAMQGRGTDTQYF.

This chain joins TRBV27 and TRBJ2-5; a weak D match, TRBD2 (6 bases). The CDR3 length is 13 residues. The V and J ends lost 5 bases and 2 bases respectively, with 9 bases between them. Germline values: CDR1 MNHEY, CDR2 SMNVEV (reference sequence). The CDR3 protein is CASSRLAQETQYF. CDR3 coding DNA: TGTGCCAGCAGTAGGCTAGCGCAAGAGACCCAGTACTTC.

The chain couples TRBV20-1 to TRBJ2-2; a possible D gene is TRBD2 (6 bases). Germline-derived CDR1 and CDR2 are DFQATT and SNEGSKA (reference sequence). Trimming removed 3 bases from V and 6 bases from J, with 14 bases in between. This CDR3 region has 14 residues. The CDR3 nucleotides read TGCAGTGCTAGTCCTAGCGTTGGGCCCGGGGAGCTGTTTTTT. Translation gives CSASPSVGPGELFF.

The V gene is TRBV29-1, the J gene TRBJ1-5; 8 nucleotides align to TRBD1. CDR1 and CDR2 (germline): SQVTM, ANQGSEA. The J segment lost 5 bases and the V segment lost 4 bases, leaving 4 bases of the junction unmatched. CDR3 size: 13 residues. The CDR3 coding sequence is TGCAGCGTTGTCCAGGGGGCCCATCAGCCCCAGCATTTT. It specifies CSVVQGAHQPQHF.

The genes are TRBV3-1 and TRBJ2-2; 11 nucleotides align to TRBD2. The J segment lost 4 bases and the V segment lost 6 bases, leaving 7 bases of the junction unmatched. There are 16 residues in the CDR3. The V gene's germline CDR1 is LGHDT and CDR2 YNNKEL (reference sequence). The CDR3 sequence: CASSLTSGMGTGELFF. The DNA of the CDR3 is TGTGCCAGCAGTCTGACTAGCGGGATGGGCACCGGGGAGCTGTTTTTT.

In its sample, this clonotype was seen once. The chain employs TRBV5-4 and TRBJ1-6; 9 positions match TRBD1. J gave up 7 bases and V 0 bases, and 2 bases lay outside the gene matches. The CDR3 consists of 15 residues. The germline V gene encodes CDR1 SGHNT and CDR2 YYREEE (reference sequence). The CDR3 protein is CASSLGGTGNSPLHF. Here the CDR3 DNA reads TGTGCCAGCAGCTTGGGTGGGACAGGGAATTCACCCCTCCACTTT.

The gene calls are TRBV20-1 and TRBJ2-7; tentative D call: TRBD2 (5 bases). The ends were cut back, 3 bases at V and 0 bases at J, with 9 bases in the middle. Germline CDR1 is DFQATT and CDR2 is SNEGSKA (reference sequence). The CDR3 totals 13 residues. CDR3 protein: CSASRGSSYEQYF. The CDR3, as DNA: TGCAGTGCTAGTCGAGGGAGCTCCTACGAGCAGTACTTC.

The CDR3 DNA reads as TGTGCCAGCAGCGCACTAGCGGGAGGGTTCTACGAGCAGTACTTC. Its protein product is CASSALAGGFYEQYF. This chain links TRBV14 with TRBJ2-7; 13 bases match TRBD2. J was trimmed by 3 bases and V by 5 bases; bases with no gene match: 4. Germline-derived CDR1 and CDR2 are SGHDN and FVKESK. The CDR3 loop spans 15 amino acids. The variable domain in full, with the rest retrieved from reference TRBV14 and TRBJ2-7, is EAGVTQFPSHSVIEKGQTVTLRCDPISGHDNLYWYRRVMGKEIKFLLHFVKESKQDESGMPNNRFLAERTGGTYSTLKVQPAELEDSGVYFCASSALAGGFYEQYFGPGTRLTVT.

The chain combines TRBV12-3 or TRBV12-4 with TRBJ2-7; D not certain. V lost 4 bases to trimming and J lost 0 bases, with 4 bases between them. CDR3 length equals 12 residues. The CDR3 coding sequence is TGTGCCAGCAGTTACCACTCCTACGAGCAGTACTTC. It is translated as CASSYHSYEQYF.

V is TRBV29-1 and J is TRBJ1-1; D not resolved. Trimming cost V 4 bases and J 3 bases, with 12 bases left between them. CDR3 size: 13 residues. Germline CDR1 SQVTM, CDR2 ANQGSEA. CDR3 residues: CSVAVGDDTEAFF. In DNA, the CDR3 is TGCAGCGTTGCCGTAGGAGATGACACTGAAGCTTTCTTT.

This clonotype showed up just once. The chain combines TRBV20-1 with TRBJ2-3, with 8 positions matching TRBD2. Germline lookup yields CDR1 DFQATT and CDR2 SNEGSKA (reference sequence). CDR3 size: 14 residues. The trim removed 3 bases at V and 5 bases at J, leaving 7 bases unmatched. The CDR3 loop reads CSASRLAQKDTQYF. CDR3 in DNA: TGCAGTGCTAGTAGACTAGCGCAGAAAGATACGCAGTATTTT.

In its sample, this clonotype was seen once. The gene calls are TRBV20-1 and TRBJ1-4; 7 positions match TRBD1. Trimming cost V 2 bases and J 5 bases; bases outside gene matches: 5. The CDR3 has 14 amino acids. Germline values: CDR1 DFQATT, CDR2 SNEGSKA (reference sequence). CDR3 loop: CSARSGTENEKLFF. The CDR3 region has the DNA TGCAGTGCTAGAAGCGGGACAGAGAATGAAAAACTGTTTTTT.

This chain's CDR3 is CASSLRVGSPLHF. CDR3 bases: TGTGCCAGCAGCTTGCGGGTGGGCTCACCCCTCCACTTT. The chain joins TRBV5-4 to TRBJ1-6; D remains unclear. The CDR3 has 13 residues. The V and J ends lost 1 base and 10 bases respectively, with 9 bases between them. In germline, CDR1 is SGHNT, CDR2 YYREEE (reference sequence).

This chain joins TRBV30 and TRBJ2-5; 9 bases line up with TRBD2. Germline-derived CDR1 and CDR2 are GTSNPN and SVGIG (reference sequence). There are 15 residues in the CDR3. Unmatched junction bases numbered 7, after V lost 3 bases and J lost 2 bases. Here the CDR3 reads CAWSTPSGTQETQYF. CDR3 DNA sequence: TGTGCCTGGAGCACCCCTAGCGGGACGCAAGAGACCCAGTACTTC. The whole variable domain, filled in from reference TRBV30 and TRBJ2-5, reads SQTIHQWPATLVQPVGSPLSLECTVEGTSNPNLYWYRQAAGRGLQLLFYSVGIGQISSEVPQNLSASRPQDRQFILSSKKLLLSDSGFYLCAWSTPSGTQETQYFGPGTRLLVL.

V and J are TRBV20-1 and TRBJ2-7; TRBD1 matches at 7 bases. This CDR3 is 12 amino acids long. With V trimmed by 1 base and J by 7 bases, 4 bases remained unmatched. Germline assignment: CDR1 DFQATT and CDR2 SNEGSKA (reference sequence). The CDR3 region is CSARGPGGEQYF. CDR3 coding DNA: TGCAGTGCTAGAGGGCCAGGGGGAGAGCAGTACTTC.

CDR3 nucleotide sequence: TGTGCCAGCAGCCAAGGGACTAGCGGGAGCGATGAGCAGTTCTTC. It codes for CASSQGTSGSDEQFF. The chain recombines TRBV7-9 with TRBJ2-1; 14 bases are a match to TRBD2. This CDR3 spans 15 amino acids. Germline V lookup: CDR1 SEHNR, CDR2 FQNEAQ (reference sequence). V was pared by 5 bases and J by 8 bases, with 5 bases of the junction left unmatched.

This clonotype was seen a single time. CDR3 coding DNA: TGCAGTGCTAGAGACCCCTTTTTTGCCGGGGAGCTGTTTTTT. Its translation is CSARDPFFAGELFF. V gene TRBV20-1 combines with J gene TRBJ2-2, with D uncertain. Germline V CDR1 and CDR2: DFQATT, SNEGSKA (reference sequence). This CDR3 is 14 amino acids long. V lost 0 bases and J 6 bases, leaving 11 bases between the germline ends.

This clonotype was counted a single time. The V call is TRBV29-1, the J call TRBJ2-2; 8 bases are a match to TRBD2. This CDR3 spans 16 amino acids. Germline V gives CDR1 SQVTM, CDR2 ANQGSEA. Trimming took 5 bases from V and 4 from J; bases not matched to a gene: 12. The CDR3 protein is CSVTGLAGWGTGELFF. Here the CDR3 DNA reads TGCAGCGTTACCGGATTAGCGGGATGGGGCACCGGGGAGCTGTTTTTT.

CDR3 residues: CSVSENYGYTF. The DNA for the CDR3 is TGCAGCGTTTCAGAGAACTATGGCTACACCTTC. This rearrangement joins TRBV29-1 to TRBJ1-2; D gene uncertain. The germline V gene encodes CDR1 SQVTM and CDR2 ANQGSEA. V lost 5 bases and J 2 bases, leaving 6 bases between the germline ends. There are 11 residues in the CDR3.

V is TRBV7-8 and J is TRBJ1-1; no clear D gene. The CDR3 extends over 13 amino acids. Germline assignment: CDR1 SGHVS and CDR2 FQNEAQ. V dropped 2 bases and J dropped 0 bases, with 4 bases sitting between them. CDR3 amino acids: CASSLFMNTEAFF. As DNA, the CDR3 is TGTGCCAGCAGCTTATTTATGAACACTGAAGCTTTCTTT.